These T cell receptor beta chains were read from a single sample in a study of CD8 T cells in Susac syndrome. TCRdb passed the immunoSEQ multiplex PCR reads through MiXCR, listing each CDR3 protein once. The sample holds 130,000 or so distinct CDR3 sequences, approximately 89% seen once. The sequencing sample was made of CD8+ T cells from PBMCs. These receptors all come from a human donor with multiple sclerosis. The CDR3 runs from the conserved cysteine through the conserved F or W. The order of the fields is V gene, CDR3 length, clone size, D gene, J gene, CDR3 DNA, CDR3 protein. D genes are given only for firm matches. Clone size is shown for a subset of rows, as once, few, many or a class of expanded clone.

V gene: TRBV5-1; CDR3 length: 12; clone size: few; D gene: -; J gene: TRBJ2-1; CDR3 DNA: TGCGCCAGCAGGATAGCCTCCAATGAGCAGTTCTTC; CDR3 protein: CASRIASNEQFF
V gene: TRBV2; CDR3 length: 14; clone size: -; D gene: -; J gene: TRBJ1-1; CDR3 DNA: TGTGCCAGCATTTGGACGGACGCAATAACTGAAGCTTTCTTT; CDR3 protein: CASIWTDAITEAFF
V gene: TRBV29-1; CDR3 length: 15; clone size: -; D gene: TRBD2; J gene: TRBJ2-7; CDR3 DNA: TGCAGCGTTGAGGGACTAGCGGGAGTAGGGAACGAGCAGTACTTC; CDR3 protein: CSVEGLAGVGNEQYF
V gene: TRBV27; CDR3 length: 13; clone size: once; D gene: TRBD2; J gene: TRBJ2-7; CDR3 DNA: TGTGCCAGTAGCGGGAGAGGGGACTACGAGCAGTACTTC; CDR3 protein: CASSGRGDYEQYF
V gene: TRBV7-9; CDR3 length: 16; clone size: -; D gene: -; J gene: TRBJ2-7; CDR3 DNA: TGTGCCAGCAGCTTAGAATGGGCGGTGCCCTCCTACGAGCAGTACTTC; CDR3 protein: CASSLEWAVPSYEQYF
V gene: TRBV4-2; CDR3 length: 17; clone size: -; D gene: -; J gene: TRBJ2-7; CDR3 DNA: TGTGCCAGCAGCCAAGATCATGGGGTAGAAAGCTCCTACGAGCAGTACTTC; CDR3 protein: CASSQDHGVESSYEQYF
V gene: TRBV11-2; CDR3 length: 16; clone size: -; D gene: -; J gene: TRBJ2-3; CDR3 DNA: TGTGCCAGCAGCTCCCCGCTAGCGCAAAGCACAGATACGCAGTATTTT; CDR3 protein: CASSSPLAQSTDTQYF
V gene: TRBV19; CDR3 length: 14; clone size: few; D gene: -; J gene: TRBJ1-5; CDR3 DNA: TGTGCCAGTAATGCGGGAGTGGCCAATCAGCCCCAGCATTTT; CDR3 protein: CASNAGVANQPQHF
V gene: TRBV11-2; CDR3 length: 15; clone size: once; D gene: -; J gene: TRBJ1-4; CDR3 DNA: TGTGCCAGCGGCAAAACAGGGTTAATCAATGAAAAACTGTTTTTT; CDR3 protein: CASGKTGLINEKLFF
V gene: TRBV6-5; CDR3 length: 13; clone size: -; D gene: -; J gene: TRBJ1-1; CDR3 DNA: TGTGCCAGCACCCAAATTCAGGGAGATGAAGCTTTCTTT; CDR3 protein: CASTQIQGDEAFF
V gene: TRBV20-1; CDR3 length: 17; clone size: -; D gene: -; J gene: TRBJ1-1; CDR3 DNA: TGCAGTGCTAGAAGTCCGGGACTCCCGGTCGCCGGCACTGAAGCTTTCTTT; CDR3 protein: CSARSPGLPVAGTEAFF
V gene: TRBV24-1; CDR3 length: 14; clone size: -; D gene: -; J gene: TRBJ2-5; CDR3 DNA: TGTGCCACCAGTGCCCCGGATGGGTGGGAGACCCAGTACTTC; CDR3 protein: CATSAPDGWETQYF
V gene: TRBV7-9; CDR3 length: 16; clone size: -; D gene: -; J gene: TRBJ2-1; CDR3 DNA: TGTGCCAGCAGCTCAGTAACAGGGAGCTCCTACAATGAGCAGTTCTTC; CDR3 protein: CASSSVTGSSYNEQFF
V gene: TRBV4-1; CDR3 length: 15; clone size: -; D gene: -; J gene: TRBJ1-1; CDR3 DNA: TGCGCCAGCAGCCAAGAGGCAGGGCCGAACACTGAAGCTTTCTTT; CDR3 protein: CASSQEAGPNTEAFF